This T cell receptor (beta chain) was identified during a study of cytotoxic CD8 clonotypes in ibrutinib-treated CLL. The assay was immunoSEQ multiplex PCR, and TCRdb's table has in-frame clones only and misses some. The repertoire has around 92,000 clones, approximately 80% of them found once; the top ten carry about 22%. The sample here was PBMCs, taken after 24 months of ibrutinib treatment. The TCR sequence derives from a human donor with chronic lymphocytic leukemia.

In DNA, the CDR3 is TGTGCCAGCTCTCCTGGCCCGGGGGAGAACTATGGCTACACCTTC. Its translation: CASSPGPGENYGYTF. V gene TRBV18 combines with J gene TRBJ1-2; tentatively, D is TRBD1 (5 bases). Germline-derived CDR1 and CDR2 are KGHSH and LQKENI. Between the trimmed V and J ends, which lost 6 bases and 2 bases, there was a span of 16 bases. This CDR3 has 15 amino acids.